This passage covers 10 T cell receptor beta chains from one sample sequenced in a study of blood T cell repertoires in COVID-19. The data were produced by immunoSEQ multiplex PCR, yet TCRdb's version contains in-frame clones alone and is incomplete. The sample yields under 150,000 clones, around 83% seen once. Sequencing input: peripheral blood. These receptor sequences come from a human donor in a cohort sampled during active COVID-19.

On this clone: The same CDR3 is also encoded by other DNA sequences in this sample. The chain recombines TRBV14 with TRBJ1-1; D gene unclear. The germline CDR1 and CDR2 sequences are SGHDN and FVKESK. The CDR3 is 11 residues long. The V and J ends lost 1 base and 8 bases respectively, with 5 bases between them. The CDR3 protein is CASSQAGEAFF. The CDR3 region has the DNA TGTGCCAGCAGCCAAGCGGGGGAAGCTTTCTTT.

The chain has TRBV18 and TRBJ2-7; TRBD1 aligns across 9 bases. The CDR3 totals 15 residues. With 3 bases clipped from V and 3 bases from J, the junction kept 6 bases outside the gene matches. The germline CDR1 and CDR2 sequences are KGHSH and LQKENI. CDR3 amino acids: CASSPGTGPNYEQYV. CDR3 nucleotide sequence: TGTGCCAGCTCACCGGGGACAGGGCCGAACTACGAGCAGTACGTC.

CDR3 sequence: CASSPLAGANSYEQYF. The CDR3 bases are TGTGCCAGCAGTCCCCTAGCGGGGGCGAACTCCTACGAGCAGTACTTC. V is TRBV28 and J is TRBJ2-7, with TRBD2 matching 10 bases. V lost 5 bases to trimming and J lost 0 bases; unmatched junction nucleotides: 7. CDR1 and CDR2 (germline): MDHEN, SYDVKM. The CDR3 covers 16 residues.

The chain links TRBV7-2 to TRBJ2-5; 10 positions match TRBD1. V lost 6 bases, J lost 3 bases, and 7 bases stayed unmatched. CDR1 and CDR2 from the germline V gene are SGHTA and FQGNSA. This CDR3 has 15 residues. The CDR3 sequence: CASSRQGAVEETQYF. Here the CDR3 DNA reads TGTGCCAGCAGTCGACAGGGGGCTGTCGAAGAGACCCAGTACTTC.

The chain combines TRBV7-9 with TRBJ1-5; D uncertain. From germline, CDR1 is SEHNR and CDR2 FQNEAQ (reference sequence). This CDR3 is built from 14 residues. The V and J ends lost 6 bases and 2 bases respectively, with 11 bases between them. The CDR3 sequence is CASSRDTGNQPQHF. In nucleotides, the CDR3 is TGTGCCAGCAGTCGCGACACCGGCAATCAGCCCCAGCATTTT. Complete variable domain (other parts from reference TRBV7-9 and TRBJ1-5): DTGVSQNPRHKITKRGQNVTFRCDPISEHNRLYWYRQTLGQGPEFLTYFQNEAQLEKSRLLSDRFSAERPKGSFSTLEIQRTEQGDSAMYLCASSRDTGNQPQHFGDGTRLSIL.

The chain uses TRBV6-5 and TRBJ2-7; the D gene is possibly TRBD2 (5 bases). The CDR3 extends over 14 amino acids. V lost 5 bases, J lost 6 bases, and 17 bases lay in between. Germline V lookup: CDR1 MNHEY, CDR2 SVGAGI. The CDR3 DNA sequence: TGTGCCAGCAGTCTAGACTCGGGAATCCCCGAGCAGTACTTC. Its translation: CASSLDSGIPEQYF.

The gene calls are TRBV2 and TRBJ2-6; no clear D gene. Per germline, CDR1 SNHLY and CDR2 FYNNEI. The CDR3 has 17 residues. V lost 4 bases and J lost 2, with 15 bases in between. The DNA for the CDR3 is TGTGCCAGCAGTGTCGAGGAGATACTACCTGGGGCCAACGTCCTGACTTTC. Protein sequence: CASSVEEILPGANVLTF. Complete variable domain (other parts from reference TRBV2 and TRBJ2-6): EPEVTQTPSHQVTQMGQEVILRCVPISNHLYFYWYRQILGQKVEFLVSFYNNEISEKSEIFDDQFSVERPDGSNFTLKIRSTKLEDSAMYFCASSVEEILPGANVLTFGAGSRLTVL.

CDR3 coding DNA: TGTGCCAGCAGACTGCAGGTTTGGGATACGCAGTATTTT. This gives the protein CASRLQVWDTQYF. The genes are TRBV12-3 or TRBV12-4 and TRBJ2-3; the D is unclear. Trimming shortened V by 6 bases and J by 6 bases, and 13 bases separated the two germline ends. CDR3 length: 13 amino acids.

This chain joins TRBV27 and TRBJ1-5; 7 nucleotides line up with TRBD1. J gave up 2 bases and V 5 bases, and 6 bases lay outside the gene matches. The CDR3 is 15 amino acids. In germline, CDR1 is MNHEY, CDR2 SMNVEV (reference sequence). The CDR3 coding sequence is TGTGCCAGCAGTGCCGGGACAGCAGGCAATCAGCCCCAGCATTTT. This encodes CASSAGTAGNQPQHF.

This rearrangement joins TRBV28 to TRBJ2-2; TRBD1 might be the D (6 bases). Trimming stripped 11 bases from V and 4 bases from J, with 26 bases between. The CDR3 consists of 17 residues. Germline V gives CDR1 MDHEN, CDR2 SYDVKM. The CDR3 region has the DNA TGTGCCCGCCGACTGGATCAAACCGGGACACCCACCGGGGAGCTGTTTTTT. Protein: CARRLDQTGTPTGELFF. The variable domain in full, with the rest retrieved from reference TRBV28 and TRBJ2-2, is DVKVTQSSRYLVKRTGEKVFLECVQDMDHENMFWYRQDPGLGLRLIYFSYDVKMKEKGDIPEGYSVSREKKERFSLILESASTNQTSMYLCARRLDQTGTPTGELFFGEGSRLTVL.